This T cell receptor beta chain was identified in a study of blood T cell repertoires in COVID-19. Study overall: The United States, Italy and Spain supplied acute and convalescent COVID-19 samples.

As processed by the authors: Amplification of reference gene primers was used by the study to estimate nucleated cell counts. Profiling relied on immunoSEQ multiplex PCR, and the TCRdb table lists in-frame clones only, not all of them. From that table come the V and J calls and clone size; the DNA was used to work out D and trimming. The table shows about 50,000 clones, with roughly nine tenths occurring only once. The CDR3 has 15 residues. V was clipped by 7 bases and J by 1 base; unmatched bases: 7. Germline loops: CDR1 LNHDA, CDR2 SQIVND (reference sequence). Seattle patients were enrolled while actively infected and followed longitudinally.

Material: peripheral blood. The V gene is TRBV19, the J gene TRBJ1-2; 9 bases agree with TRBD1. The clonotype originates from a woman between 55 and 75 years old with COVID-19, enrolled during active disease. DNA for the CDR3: TGTGCCAGTACTACAGGGGGCGCGAATAACTATGGCTACACCTTC. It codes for CASTTGGANNYGYTF.